A selection of T cell receptor beta chains follows, all from one sample in a study of blood T cell repertoires in COVID-19. The repertoire was sequenced with immunoSEQ multiplex PCR; TCRdb's copy has only in-frame clones and lacks some. The sample lists fewer than 200,000 clones; roughly 76% were seen once. What was sequenced was peripheral blood. These receptor sequences come from a woman aged 45-65 years with active or convalescent COVID-19. CDR3s include the opening cysteine and the closing phenylalanine or tryptophan. D genes are given only for firm matches. Rows give clone size only sometimes, using once, few, many, or a class for an expanded clone.

TRBV27	-	TRBJ2-5	TRBD1	CASGLGTGRVETQYF	TGTGCCAGCGGATTGGGGACAGGACGGGTAGAGACCCAGTACTTC
TRBV11-2	-	TRBJ2-7	-	CASSLGGQAYEQYF	TGTGCCAGCAGCTTGGGGGGGCAAGCCTACGAGCAGTACTTC
TRBV11-3	-	TRBJ2-2	TRBD2	CASSLTSGSEELFF	TGTGCCAGCAGCTTAACTAGCGGGAGCGAGGAGCTGTTTTTT
TRBV3-1/TRBV3-2	-	TRBJ2-1	TRBD1	CASSYIDRVSSVSYNEQFF	TGTGCCAGCAGCTATATTGACAGGGTATCTTCCGTCTCCTACAATGAGCAGTTCTTC
TRBV4-1	once	TRBJ1-2	-	CASSQDPRVYGYTF	TGCGCCAGCAGCCAAGATCCCAGGGTCTATGGCTACACCTTC
TRBV11-1	-	TRBJ2-1	TRBD2	CASSRDYNNEQFF	TGTGCCAGCAGCCGGGACTACAACAATGAGCAGTTCTTC
TRBV7-9	-	TRBJ1-2	-	CASSVTGLYGYTF	TGTGCCAGCAGCGTAACAGGGTTATATGGCTACACCTTC
TRBV11-2	-	TRBJ2-7	TRBD2	CASSPGLAGGEQYF	TGTGCCAGCAGCCCAGGACTAGCGGGAGGCGAGCAGTACTTC
TRBV15	-	TRBJ2-1	-	CATSRRNEQFF	TGTGCCACCAGCAGGAGGAATGAGCAGTTCTTC
TRBV25-1	-	TRBJ1-2	-	CASSDPTGRNYGYTF	TGTGCCAGCAGTGACCCGACAGGCCGTAACTATGGCTACACCTTC
TRBV6-5	few	TRBJ2-1	-	CASSYQTGENYNEQFF	TGTGCCAGCAGTTACCAAACGGGAGAGAACTACAATGAGCAGTTCTTC
TRBV27	-	TRBJ1-1	-	CASSLYGVNTEAFF	TGTGCCAGCAGTTTATACGGGGTGAACACTGAAGCTTTCTTT
TRBV7-2	-	TRBJ2-7	TRBD2	CASSYRGRAQEQYF	TGTGCCAGCAGCTATCGCGGGAGGGCCCAGGAGCAGTACTTC
TRBV6-6	-	TRBJ2-2	TRBD2	CASSLRLAGPDLGELFF	TGTGCCAGCAGTCTCCGACTAGCGGGGCCGGATTTGGGGGAGCTGTTTTTT
TRBV7-2	many	TRBJ1-6	TRBD1	CASSSPRGQRSYNSPLHF	TGTGCCAGCAGCTCCCCCCGGGGACAGCGCTCCTATAATTCACCCCTCCACTTT
TRBV18	-	TRBJ1-3	-	CASSPARAISGNTIYF	TGTGCCAGCTCACCGGCGCGGGCAATCTCTGGAAACACCATATATTTT
TRBV7-8	-	TRBJ1-5	-	CASSLAQFNQPQHF	TGTGCCAGCAGCTTAGCACAGTTCAATCAGCCCCAGCATTTT
TRBV10-3	-	TRBJ1-5	-	CAISEEQVRRPQHF	TGTGCCATCAGTGAGGAACAGGTACGTAGGCCCCAGCATTTT
TRBV4-3	few	TRBJ2-2	-	CASSQETAGELFF	TGCGCCAGCAGCCAAGAAACGGCCGGGGAGCTGTTTTTT
TRBV30	-	TRBJ1-1	TRBD1	CAWSPRHRGEAFF	TGTGCCTGGAGCCCGAGGCACAGGGGGGAAGCTTTCTTT
TRBV18	-	TRBJ1-3	-	CASSLTVDSGNTIYF	TGTGCCAGCTCGCTTACAGTGGACTCTGGAAACACCATATATTTT
TRBV28	-	TRBJ1-1	TRBD1	CASSTTGGVTEAFF	TGTGCCAGCAGTACGACAGGGGGTGTAACTGAAGCTTTCTTT
TRBV7-6	-	TRBJ2-1	TRBD2	CASSLAPSGTLGNEQFF	TGTGCCAGCAGCTTAGCGCCTAGCGGCACCCTGGGAAATGAGCAGTTCTTC
TRBV7-8	-	TRBJ2-7	-	CASSLGQAPYEQYF	TGTGCCAGCAGCTTAGGGCAGGCACCCTACGAGCAGTACTTC
TRBV4-1	-	TRBJ2-5	TRBD1	CASSQVGAGGETQYF	TGCGCCAGCAGCCAAGTGGGGGCAGGGGGAGAGACCCAGTACTTC
TRBV19	-	TRBJ1-3	-	CASSIPGGNGNTIYF	TGTGCCAGTAGTATCCCCGGAGGGAACGGAAACACCATATATTTT
TRBV27	-	TRBJ2-1	TRBD2	CASSLERESHEQFF	TGTGCCAGCAGTTTGGAGCGGGAGTCGCATGAGCAGTTCTTC
TRBV28	-	TRBJ1-1	-	CASSQDRSPANTEAFF	TGTGCCAGCAGTCAAGACAGGTCCCCAGCGAACACTGAAGCTTTCTTT
TRBV19	once	TRBJ1-5	TRBD1	CASSKSVGGYGSRNQPQHF	TGTGCCAGTAGTAAGTCGGTAGGGGGCTACGGCTCGCGCAATCAGCCCCAGCATTTT
TRBV6-5	-	TRBJ1-2	TRBD1	CASSYLGQGRNYGYTF	TGTGCCAGCAGTTACTTAGGACAGGGGAGGAACTATGGCTACACCTTC
TRBV12-5	few	TRBJ1-6	-	CASGPDTLRSNSPLHF	TGTGCTAGTGGCCCTGATACTCTTAGGAGTAATTCACCCCTCCACTTT
TRBV6-1	-	TRBJ2-3	TRBD2	CASSAGTSGLTQYF	TGTGCCAGCAGTGCCGGGACTAGCGGCCTTACGCAGTATTTT
TRBV30	few	TRBJ1-6	-	CAWSNRATYNSPLHF	TGTGCCTGGAGCAACAGGGCCACCTATAATTCACCCCTCCACTTT
TRBV7-2	-	TRBJ2-5	TRBD2	CASSLAGGGETQYF	TGTGCCAGCAGCTTAGCGGGGGGGGGAGAGACCCAGTACTTC
TRBV24-1	-	TRBJ2-1	TRBD2	CATSPTTSAYSYNEQFF	TGTGCCACCAGCCCCACTACTAGCGCCTACTCCTACAATGAGCAGTTCTTC
TRBV18	-	TRBJ1-1	-	CASLNREEGTEAFF	TGTGCCAGCTTAAACCGGGAGGAAGGAACTGAAGCTTTCTTT
TRBV4-3	-	TRBJ2-7	TRBD2	CASSQGGGLSYEQYF	TGCGCCAGCAGCCAAGGCGGGGGGCTCTCCTACGAGCAGTACTTC
TRBV10-3	few	TRBJ1-4	TRBD1	CAISERDRAETNEKLFF	TGTGCCATCAGTGAGCGGGACAGGGCGGAAACTAATGAAAAACTGTTTTTT
TRBV25-1	-	TRBJ2-7	TRBD1	CASSGTGGLSYEQYF	TGTGCCAGCAGTGGAACAGGGGGACTCTCCTACGAGCAGTACTTC
TRBV7-2	-	TRBJ1-5	-	CASSLDLGGSQPQHF	TGTGCCAGCAGCTTGGACCTCGGGGGAAGTCAGCCCCAGCATTTT
TRBV7-9	-	TRBJ1-2	-	CASSLVQGEGYTF	TGTGCCAGCAGCTTAGTACAGGGTGAAGGCTACACCTTC